This TCR beta chain was found in a study of OX40 agonist ivuxolimab in advanced cancers. Overall study: Prior checkpoint blockade (anti-PD-1, anti-PD-L1 or anti-CTLA-4) was permitted; less than 45% had it.

Trimming removed 0 bases from V and 4 bases from J, with 10 bases in between. The CDR3 loop spans 13 amino acids. Germline loops: CDR1 SQVTM, CDR2 ANQGSEA. Profiling relied on immunoSEQ multiplex PCR, and the TCRdb table lists in-frame clones only, not all of them. The table records 50,000 to 65,000 clones, 85% to 95% of them present only once. The receptor comes from an adult with an advanced solid tumor such as melanoma, head and neck, liver or kidney cancer. Material: CD4+ or CD8+ T cells sorted from blood, obtained in a trial of the OX40 agonist ivuxolimab. The chain recombines TRBV29-1 with TRBJ2-7; D uncertain. CDR3 loop: CSVEDPLVYEQYF. The DNA of the CDR3 is TGCAGCGTTGAAGATCCCCTAGTTTACGAGCAGTACTTC.